Presented here are 5 T cell receptor beta chains from one specimen sequenced in a study of blood T cells in healthy people across ages. The second PCR ran about 6 to 12 cycles with a sample-barcoded 5' primer and J-beta primers. Each CDR3 protein gets one entry after TCRdb re-called the 5' RACE reads with MiXCR. The table has some 1.5 million distinct CDR3 sequences, under 30% seen once; the top ten hold less than 9.5%. The material sequenced was blood. These receptor sequences come from a woman aged 25 to 39 in good health.

This clonotype turned up a few times. The rearrangement uses TRBV28 and TRBJ2-7; D is ambiguous. The CDR3 consists of 16 residues. Deletions cut 4 bases from V and 0 bases from J, with 16 bases between. The germline gives CDR1 MDHEN, CDR2 SYDVKM. CDR3 DNA: TGTGCCAGCAGTTCCCCCGGCCTCCTAAGCTCCTACGAGCAGTACTTC. Translating it yields CASSSPGLLSSYEQYF. Supplemented by reference TRBV28 and TRBJ2-7, the full variable domain reads DVKVTQSSRYLVKRTGEKVFLECVQDMDHENMFWYRQDPGLGLRLIYFSYDVKMKEKGDIPEGYSVSREKKERFSLILESASTNQTSMYLCASSSPGLLSSYEQYFGPGTRLTVT.

This clonotype was observed a few times. This chain uses TRBV20-1 with TRBJ2-1, with TRBD1 matching 9 bases. CDR1 and CDR2 (germline): DFQATT, SNEGSKA (reference sequence). This CDR3 contains 14 residues. V trimming: 4 bases; J trimming: 5 bases; junction bases outside the gene matches: 6. CDR3 protein: CSAMLGQGHNEQFF. The DNA for the CDR3 is TGCAGTGCTATGTTGGGACAGGGTCACAATGAGCAGTTCTTC.

The rearrangement uses TRBV21-1 and TRBJ2-7; the DNA was not compared with TRBD2, the D call given in the table. TRBV21-1 is assigned pseudogene status. The CDR3 extends over 17 amino acids. CDR3 loop: CASSKTGTSGSRYEQYF. DNA of the CDR3: TGTGCCAGCAGCAAAACGGGGACTAGCGGGAGCCGATACGAGCAGTACTTC.

CDR3 coding DNA: TGTGCCAGCTGCAGAGGGAACAGGAATCAGCCCCAGCATTTT. Amino acid sequence: CASCRGNRNQPQHF. The chain carries TRBV12-3 or TRBV12-4 and TRBJ1-5; the D gene is possibly TRBD1 (5 bases). Trimming shortened V by 8 bases and J by 4 bases, and 15 bases separated the two germline ends. The CDR3 is made up of 14 amino acids.

The rearrangement uses TRBV21-1 and TRBJ1-1. TRBV21-1 is deemed a pseudogene. CDR3 length: 12 amino acids. The CDR3 sequence: CASSSNKPEAFF. CDR3 in DNA: TGTGCCAGCAGCAGTAATAAGCCTGAGGCTTTCTTT.